This T cell receptor beta chain was found in a study of T cells in Graves' hyperthyroidism and ophthalmopathy. Turning to this clonotype: As yet, its antigen is unknown.

With 3 bases removed from V and 5 bases from J, the gap between germline ends came to 10 bases. The CDR3 loop spans 13 amino acids. Study-level findings and limits: Through a model of 13 V-J features, ophthalmopathy was separated from stable hyperthyroidism. Model output signaled ophthalmopathy a median 6.5 months ahead of onset.

Not enrolled were patients with uncontrolled infection, other autoimmune disease, pregnancy or lactation. It was less than 13 ml of fresh peripheral blood that supplied the PBMCs. TCR beta CDR3 sequences were amplified from RNA transcripts. In the first-round RT-PCR of the TCR CDR3, the HTBI primer set was used. MiXCR was run by TCRdb on the multiplex PCR reads, yielding one entry per CDR3 protein. The table has roughly 660,000 distinct CDR3 sequences, 17% seen once. The chain recombines TRBV12-3 or TRBV12-4 with TRBJ2-5; D possibly corresponds to TRBD2 (6 bases). The TCR sequence derives from a man aged 50-60 years with Graves' hyperthyroidism. The source material was blood. CDR3 sequence reads: CASSFAGRETQYF. The CDR3 nucleotides read TGTGCCAGCAGTTTTGCGGGAAGGGAGACCCAGTACTTC.